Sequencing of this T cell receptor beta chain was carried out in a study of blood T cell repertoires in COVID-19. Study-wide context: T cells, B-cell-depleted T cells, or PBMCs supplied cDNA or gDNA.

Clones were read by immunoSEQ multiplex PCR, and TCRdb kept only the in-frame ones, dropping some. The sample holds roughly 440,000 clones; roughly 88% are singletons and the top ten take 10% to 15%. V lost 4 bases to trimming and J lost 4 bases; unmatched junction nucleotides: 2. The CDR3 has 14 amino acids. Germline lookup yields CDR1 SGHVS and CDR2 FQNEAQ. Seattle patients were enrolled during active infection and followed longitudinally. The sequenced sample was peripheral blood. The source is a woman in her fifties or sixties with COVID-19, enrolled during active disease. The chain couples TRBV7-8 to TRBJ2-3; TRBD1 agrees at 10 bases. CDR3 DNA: TGTGCCAGCAGCTCAGGACAGGGGGCAGATACGCAGTATTTT. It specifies CASSSGQGADTQYF.